The T cell receptor beta chain described here comes from a study of graft-versus-host responses after intestinal transplantation. About the research overall: Transplantation in recipients was multivisceral, liver-intestinal, or isolated intestinal. Each recipient received anti-thymocyte globulin induction, then tacrolimus and steroids for two to three years.

In germline, CDR1 is MGHRA, CDR2 YSYEKL. V was trimmed by 7 bases and J by 7 bases, leaving 14 bases between them. CDR3 length equals 14 residues. In the case of this clone: Antigen: not known.

The data were produced by immunoSEQ multiplex PCR, yet TCRdb's version contains in-frame clones alone and is incomplete. The sample contains 65,000 to 100,000 clones, roughly 90% of which appear only once. The study's findings and limits: The study found high graft-versus-host to host-versus-graft clonal ratios in allografts of patients with graft-donor T cell macrochimerism. Early declines in HvG clones that occurred post-transplant were associated with peak circulating GvH clone levels.

This clonotype was obtained from a human donor who was the organ donor for an intestinal transplant. The sequences come from unstimulated CD8+ T cells sorted from spleen or lymph node cells, collected before transplant. The rearrangement links TRBV4-1 to TRBJ1-6, with D hard to call. This CDR3 is CASTVPYGNSPLHF. The CDR3 DNA sequence: TGCGCCAGCACCGTGCCCTACGGGAATTCACCCCTCCACTTT.